This TCR beta chain was obtained from a study of T cell clonality in common variable immunodeficiency. Study-wide findings and caveats: Compared with healthy controls, CVID subjects showed increased TCRbeta clonality, mostly in about a third.

Sequencing used immunoSEQ multiplex PCR; TCRdb keeps in-frame clones, though not all of them. This sample has fewer than 75,000 clones and no singletons, with roughly 1.6% in the ten largest. Each donor provided roughly 4.5 to 9 ml of heparinized whole blood. CDR1 and CDR2 (germline): SGHRS, YFSETQ. This CDR3 spans 14 amino acids. V lost 2 bases and J 6 bases, leaving 15 bases between the germline ends. In this sample, this clone turned up many times. Its antigen is unknown. Read coverage stops 3 residues before the CDR3 terminus; the germline J gene supplies the remainder. Other nucleotide sequences from this sample produce the same CDR3.

Sequencing input: peripheral blood mononuclear cells. The TCR was taken from a person between 18 and 70 years old in good health. This sequence joins TRBV5-1 and TRBJ2-7; possible D gene TRBD2, 6 bases. The CDR3 sequence is CASSFTGGSPEQYF. The CDR3 bases that were read are TGCGCCAGCAGCTTTACAGGAGGGAGCCCCGAG. Full variable domain (outside the CDR3, taken from reference TRBV5-1 and TRBJ2-7): KAGVTQTPRYLIKTRGQQVTLSCSPISGHRSVSWYQQTPGQGLQFLFEYFSETQRNKGNFPGRFSGRQFSNSRSEMNVSTLELGDSALYLCASSFTGGSPEQYFGPGTRLTVT.